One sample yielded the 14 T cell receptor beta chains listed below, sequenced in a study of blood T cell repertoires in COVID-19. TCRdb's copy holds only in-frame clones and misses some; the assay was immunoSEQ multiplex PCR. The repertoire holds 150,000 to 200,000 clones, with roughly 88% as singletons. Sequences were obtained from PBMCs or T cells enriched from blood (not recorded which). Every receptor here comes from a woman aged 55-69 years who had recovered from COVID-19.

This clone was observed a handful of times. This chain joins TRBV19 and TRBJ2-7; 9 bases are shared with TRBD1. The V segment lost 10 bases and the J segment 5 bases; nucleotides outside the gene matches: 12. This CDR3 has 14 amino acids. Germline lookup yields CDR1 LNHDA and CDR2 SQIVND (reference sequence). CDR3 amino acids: CATNQPGQGNEQYF. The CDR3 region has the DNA TGTGCCACCAACCAACCGGGACAGGGTAACGAGCAGTACTTC.

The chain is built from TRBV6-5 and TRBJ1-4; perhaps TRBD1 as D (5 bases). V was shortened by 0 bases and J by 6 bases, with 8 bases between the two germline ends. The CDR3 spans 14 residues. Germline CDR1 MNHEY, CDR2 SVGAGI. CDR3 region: CASSYSGQDEKLFF. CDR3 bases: TGTGCCAGCAGTTACTCTGGACAAGATGAAAAACTGTTTTTT.

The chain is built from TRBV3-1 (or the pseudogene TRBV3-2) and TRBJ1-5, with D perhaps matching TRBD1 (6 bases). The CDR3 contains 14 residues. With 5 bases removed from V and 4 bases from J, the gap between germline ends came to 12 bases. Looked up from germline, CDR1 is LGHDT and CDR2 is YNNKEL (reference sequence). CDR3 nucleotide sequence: TGTGCCAGCAGCTCCGGACAGATAAATCAGCCCCAGCATTTT. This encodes CASSSGQINQPQHF.

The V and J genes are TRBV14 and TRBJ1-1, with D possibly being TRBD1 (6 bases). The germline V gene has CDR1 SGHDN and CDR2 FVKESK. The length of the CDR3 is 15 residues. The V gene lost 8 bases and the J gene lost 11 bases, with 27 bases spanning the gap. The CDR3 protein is CASQPFTAYLQGAFF. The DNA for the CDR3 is TGTGCCAGCCAGCCATTTACAGCCTACCTCCAGGGGGCTTTCTTT. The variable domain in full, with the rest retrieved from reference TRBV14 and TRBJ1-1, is EAGVTQFPSHSVIEKGQTVTLRCDPISGHDNLYWYRRVMGKEIKFLLHFVKESKQDESGMPNNRFLAERTGGTYSTLKVQPAELEDSGVYFCASQPFTAYLQGAFFGQGTRLTVV.

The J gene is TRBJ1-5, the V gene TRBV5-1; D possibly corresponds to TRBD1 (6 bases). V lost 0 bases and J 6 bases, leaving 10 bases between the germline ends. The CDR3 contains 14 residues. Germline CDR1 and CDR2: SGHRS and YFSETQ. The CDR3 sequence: CASSLAQGSQPQHF. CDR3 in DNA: TGCGCCAGCAGCTTGGCTCAGGGGAGTCAGCCCCAGCATTTT.

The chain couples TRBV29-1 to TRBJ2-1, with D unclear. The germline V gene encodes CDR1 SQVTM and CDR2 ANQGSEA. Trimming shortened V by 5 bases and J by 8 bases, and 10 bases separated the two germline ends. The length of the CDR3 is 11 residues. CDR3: CSVIIAHEQFF. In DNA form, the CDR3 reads TGCAGCGTTATAATAGCCCATGAGCAGTTCTTC.

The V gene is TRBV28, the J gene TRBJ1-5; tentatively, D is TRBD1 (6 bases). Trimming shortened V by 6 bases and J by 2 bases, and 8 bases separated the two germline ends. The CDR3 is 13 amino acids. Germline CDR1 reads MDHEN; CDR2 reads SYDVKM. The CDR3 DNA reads TGTGCCAGCAGCCCAGGGGGCAATCAGCCCCAGCATTTT. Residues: CASSPGGNQPQHF.

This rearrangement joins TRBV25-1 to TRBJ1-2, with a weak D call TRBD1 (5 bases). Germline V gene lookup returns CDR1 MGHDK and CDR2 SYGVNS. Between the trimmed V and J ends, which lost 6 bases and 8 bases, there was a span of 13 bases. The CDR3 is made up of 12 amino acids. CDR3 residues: CASSYRFSGYTF. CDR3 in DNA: TGTGCCAGCAGCTACAGGTTCTCCGGCTACACCTTC.

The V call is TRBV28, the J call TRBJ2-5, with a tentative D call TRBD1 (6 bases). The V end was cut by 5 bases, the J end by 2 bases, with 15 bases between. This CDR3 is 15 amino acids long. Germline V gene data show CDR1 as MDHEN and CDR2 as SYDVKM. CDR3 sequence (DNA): TGTGCCAGCAGTCTCCCGGGACAACTACAAGAGACCCAGTACTTC. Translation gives CASSLPGQLQETQYF.

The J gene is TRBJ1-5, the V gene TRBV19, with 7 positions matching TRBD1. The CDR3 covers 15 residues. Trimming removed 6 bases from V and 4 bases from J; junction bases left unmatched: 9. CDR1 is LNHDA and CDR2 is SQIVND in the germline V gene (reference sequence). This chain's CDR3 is CASRGKGAGNQPQHF. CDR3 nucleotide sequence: TGTGCCAGTAGAGGCAAGGGGGCTGGAAATCAGCCCCAGCATTTT.

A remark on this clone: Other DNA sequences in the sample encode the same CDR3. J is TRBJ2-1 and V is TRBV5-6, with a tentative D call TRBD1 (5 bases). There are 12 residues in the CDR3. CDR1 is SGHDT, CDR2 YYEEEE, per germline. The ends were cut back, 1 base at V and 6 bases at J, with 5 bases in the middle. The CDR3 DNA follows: TGTGCCAGCAGCTTGACAGGCAATGAGCAGTTCTTC. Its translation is CASSLTGNEQFF.

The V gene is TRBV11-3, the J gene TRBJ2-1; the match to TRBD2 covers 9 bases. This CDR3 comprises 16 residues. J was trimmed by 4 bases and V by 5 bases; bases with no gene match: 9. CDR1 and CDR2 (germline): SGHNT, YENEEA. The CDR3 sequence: CASSQGGRAGYNEQFF. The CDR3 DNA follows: TGTGCCAGCAGCCAGGGCGGGAGGGCCGGTTACAATGAGCAGTTCTTC.

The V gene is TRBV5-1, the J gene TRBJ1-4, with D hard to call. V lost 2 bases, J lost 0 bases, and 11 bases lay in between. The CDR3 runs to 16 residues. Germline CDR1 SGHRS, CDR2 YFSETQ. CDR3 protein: CASSLRDGATNEKLFF. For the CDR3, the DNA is TGCGCCAGCAGCTTACGGGATGGGGCAACTAATGAAAAACTGTTTTTT.

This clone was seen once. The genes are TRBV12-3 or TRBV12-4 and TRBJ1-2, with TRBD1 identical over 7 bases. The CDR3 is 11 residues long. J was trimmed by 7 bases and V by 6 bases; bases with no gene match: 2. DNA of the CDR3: TGTGCCAGCAGCAGGGGGACTGGCTACACCTTC. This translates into CASSRGTGYTF.